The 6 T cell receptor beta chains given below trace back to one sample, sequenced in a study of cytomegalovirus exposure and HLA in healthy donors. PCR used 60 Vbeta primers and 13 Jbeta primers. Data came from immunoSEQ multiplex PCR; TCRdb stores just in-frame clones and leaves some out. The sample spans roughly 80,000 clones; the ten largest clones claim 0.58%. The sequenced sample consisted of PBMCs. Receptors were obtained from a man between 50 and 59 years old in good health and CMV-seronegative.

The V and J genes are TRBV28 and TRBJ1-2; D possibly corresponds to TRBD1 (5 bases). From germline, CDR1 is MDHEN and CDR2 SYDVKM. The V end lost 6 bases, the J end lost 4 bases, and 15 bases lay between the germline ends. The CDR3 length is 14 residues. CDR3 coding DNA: TGTGCCAGCAGAGTAGGGGCCTTCTCCTATGGCTACACCTTC. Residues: CASRVGAFSYGYTF.

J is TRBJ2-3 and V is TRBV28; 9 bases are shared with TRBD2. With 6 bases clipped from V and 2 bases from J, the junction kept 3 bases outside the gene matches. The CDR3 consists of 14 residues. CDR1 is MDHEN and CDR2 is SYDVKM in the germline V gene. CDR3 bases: TGTGCCAGCAGGCGGGGGGGGAACACAGATACGCAGTATTTT. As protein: CASRRGGNTDTQYF.

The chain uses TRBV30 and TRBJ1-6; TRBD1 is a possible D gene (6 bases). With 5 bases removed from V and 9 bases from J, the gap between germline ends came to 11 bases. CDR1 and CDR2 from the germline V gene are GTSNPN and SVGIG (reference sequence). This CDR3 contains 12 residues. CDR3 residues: CAWETGFSPLHF. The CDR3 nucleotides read TGTGCCTGGGAGACAGGATTTTCACCCCTCCACTTT.

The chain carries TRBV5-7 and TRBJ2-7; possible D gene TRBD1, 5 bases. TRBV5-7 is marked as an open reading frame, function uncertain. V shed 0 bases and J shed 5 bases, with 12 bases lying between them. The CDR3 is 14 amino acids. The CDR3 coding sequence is TGTGCCAGCAGCTTGGGACGACAGTCCCACGAGCAGTACTTC. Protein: CASSLGRQSHEQYF.

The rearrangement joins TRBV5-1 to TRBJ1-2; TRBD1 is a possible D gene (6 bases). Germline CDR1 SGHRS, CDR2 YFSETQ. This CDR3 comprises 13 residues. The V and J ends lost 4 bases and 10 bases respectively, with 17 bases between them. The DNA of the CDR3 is TGCGCCAGCAGCACCCCCCGTGAGGGGGACTACACCTTC. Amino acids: CASSTPREGDYTF.

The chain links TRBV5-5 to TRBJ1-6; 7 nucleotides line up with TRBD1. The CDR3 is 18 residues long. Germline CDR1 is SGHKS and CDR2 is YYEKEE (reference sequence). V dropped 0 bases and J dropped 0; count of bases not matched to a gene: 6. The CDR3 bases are TGTGCCAGCAGCTTGGGACAGGGTTCTAGCTCCTATAATTCACCCCTCCACTTT. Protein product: CASSLGQGSSSYNSPLHF.